This T cell receptor (beta chain) was recorded in a study of blood T cell repertoires in COVID-19. On the study more broadly: The recovered donors of Cohort 3 showed two negative PCRs, clearance, or symptom resolution. The study drew acute and convalescent COVID-19 samples from the United States, Italy and Spain.

This table comes from immunoSEQ multiplex PCR, and its TCRdb copy is limited to in-frame clones, with some not included. The sample yields approximately 190,000 clones, around 87% seen once. Cohorts were assigned according to the clinical history that participants reported. This clonotype originated in a woman in her thirties or forties in a cohort exposed to, infected with or recovered from COVID-19 (not recorded which). The source material was PBMCs or T cells enriched from blood (not recorded which).

Written as DNA, the CDR3 is TGTGCCAGCAGTGAAGACATAGACTTTAATCAGCCCCAGCATTTT. Its protein product is CASSEDIDFNQPQHF. This chain joins TRBV2 and TRBJ1-5; D call uncertain. Trimming cost V 1 base and J 4 bases, with 11 bases left between them. The CDR3 runs to 15 residues. CDR1 is SNHLY and CDR2 is FYNNEI in the germline V gene.